A selection of T cell receptor beta chains follows, all from one sample in a study of blood T cell dynamics during melanoma immunotherapy. Repertoires were generated with immunoSEQ multiplex PCR, while TCRdb's copy carries only in-frame clones and drops some. The profile shows over 10,000 clones, about 90% of them singletons. This material consisted of effector memory CD8+ T cells from blood, taken from a patient treated with checkpoint blockade. The receptors were gathered from a human donor with melanoma. Both conserved end residues are part of each CDR3. Each record gives: D gene, V gene, J gene, clone size, CDR3 protein, CDR3 DNA. A D gene is named only where the DNA matches it firmly. Rows give clone size only sometimes, using once, few, many, or a class for an expanded clone.

D: -; V: TRBV25-1; J: TRBJ2-1; size: -; CDR3: CASSELGLAPANNEQFF; DNA: TGTGCCAGCAGTGAATTGGGTTTGGCTCCGGCGAACAATGAGCAGTTCTTC
D: -; V: TRBV14; J: TRBJ2-5; size: -; CDR3: CASSQDSPAETQYF; DNA: TGTGCCAGCAGCCAGGACAGCCCCGCGGAGACCCAGTACTTC
D: -; V: TRBV25-1; J: TRBJ2-2; size: -; CDR3: CASTPSAVTTGELFF; DNA: TGTGCCAGCACCCCATCGGCGGTTACCACCGGGGAGCTGTTTTTT
D: TRBD1; V: TRBV4-1; J: TRBJ1-1; size: -; CDR3: CASSQAGQRYAFF; DNA: TGCGCCAGCAGCCAAGCGGGACAGCGGTATGCTTTCTTT
D: TRBD1; V: TRBV27; J: TRBJ2-1; size: -; CDR3: CASSLSGGTGIEQFF; DNA: TGTGCCAGCAGTTTATCGGGGGGGACAGGGATTGAGCAGTTCTTC
D: -; V: TRBV12-5; J: TRBJ2-7; size: -; CDR3: CASGRTRDPSSYEQYF; DNA: TGTGCTAGTGGTCGGACCCGGGACCCGAGCTCCTACGAGCAGTACTTC
D: TRBD1; V: TRBV19; J: TRBJ1-5; size: -; CDR3: CASSIVQGGGQPQHF; DNA: TGTGCCAGTAGTATAGTCCAGGGGGGTGGTCAGCCCCAGCATTTT
D: -; V: TRBV28; J: TRBJ1-5; size: -; CDR3: CASSSIVIENQPQHF; DNA: TGTGCCAGCAGTTCCATAGTGATTGAAAATCAGCCCCAGCATTTT
D: TRBD2; V: TRBV13; J: TRBJ2-3; size: -; CDR3: CASSQPGLAGDGDTQYF; DNA: TGTGCCAGCAGCCAACCGGGACTAGCGGGAGATGGAGATACGCAGTATTTT
D: TRBD1; V: TRBV4-1; J: TRBJ1-4; size: once; CDR3: CASSQVSGGAGDEKLFF; DNA: TGCGCCAGCAGCCAAGTGTCAGGGGGCGCTGGGGATGAAAAACTGTTTTTT
D: -; V: TRBV19; J: TRBJ1-5; size: -; CDR3: CASSIGGFQPQHF; DNA: TGTGCCAGTAGTATCGGCGGGTTCCAGCCCCAGCATTTT
D: -; V: TRBV7-9; J: TRBJ1-1; size: -; CDR3: CASIVGATEAFF; DNA: TGTGCCAGCATCGTTGGGGCCACTGAAGCTTTCTTT
D: TRBD2; V: TRBV11-2; J: TRBJ2-3; size: -; CDR3: CASSLAGTSGRASTDTQYF; DNA: TGTGCCAGCAGCTTAGCCGGGACTAGCGGGAGAGCCAGCACAGATACGCAGTATTTT
D: -; V: TRBV28; J: TRBJ1-2; size: -; CDR3: CASSGLSNYGYTF; DNA: TGTGCCAGCAGCGGATTATCTAACTATGGCTACACCTTC
D: -; V: TRBV7-9; J: TRBJ2-5; size: -; CDR3: CASSSLAETQYF; DNA: TGTGCCAGCAGCTCCCTGGCGGAGACCCAGTACTTC
D: TRBD1; V: TRBV19; J: TRBJ1-5; size: -; CDR3: CATTGDYQPQHF; DNA: TGTGCCACCACAGGGGACTATCAGCCCCAGCATTTT
D: -; V: TRBV19; J: TRBJ1-1; size: once; CDR3: CASSIPLMNTEAFF; DNA: TGTGCCAGTAGTATCCCCCTTATGAACACTGAAGCTTTCTTT